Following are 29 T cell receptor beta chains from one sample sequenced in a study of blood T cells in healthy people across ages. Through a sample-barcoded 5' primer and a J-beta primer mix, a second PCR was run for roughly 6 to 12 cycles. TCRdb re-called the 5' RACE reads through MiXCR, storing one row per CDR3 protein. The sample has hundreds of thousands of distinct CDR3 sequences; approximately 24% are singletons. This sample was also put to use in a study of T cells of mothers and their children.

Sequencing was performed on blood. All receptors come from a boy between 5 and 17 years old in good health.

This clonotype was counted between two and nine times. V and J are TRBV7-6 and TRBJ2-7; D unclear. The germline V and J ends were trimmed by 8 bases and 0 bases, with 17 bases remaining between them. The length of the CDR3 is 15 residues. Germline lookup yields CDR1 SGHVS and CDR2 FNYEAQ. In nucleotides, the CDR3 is TGTGCCAGCTCTTACGGCCTCAGAGGCTCCTACGAGCAGTACTTC. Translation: CASSYGLRGSYEQYF.

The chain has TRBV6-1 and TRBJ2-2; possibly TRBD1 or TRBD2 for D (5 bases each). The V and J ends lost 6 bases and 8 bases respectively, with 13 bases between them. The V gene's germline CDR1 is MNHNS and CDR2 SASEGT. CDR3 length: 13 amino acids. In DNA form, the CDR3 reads TGTGCCAGCAGACTACAGGACTGGGGGGAGCTGTTTTTT. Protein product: CASRLQDWGELFF.

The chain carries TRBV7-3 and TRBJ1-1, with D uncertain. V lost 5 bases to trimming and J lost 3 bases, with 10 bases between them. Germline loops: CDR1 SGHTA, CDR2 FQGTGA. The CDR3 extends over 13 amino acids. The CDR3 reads CASSPVVHTEAFF. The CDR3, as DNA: TGTGCCAGCAGCCCGGTAGTTCACACTGAAGCTTTCTTT.

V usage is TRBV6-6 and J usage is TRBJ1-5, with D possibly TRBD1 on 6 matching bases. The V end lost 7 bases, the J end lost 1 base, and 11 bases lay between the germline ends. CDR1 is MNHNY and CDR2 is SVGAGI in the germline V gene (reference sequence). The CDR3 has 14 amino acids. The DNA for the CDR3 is TGTGCCAGCAATGAGGGGGGGAGCAATCAGCCCCAGCATTTT. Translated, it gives CASNEGGSNQPQHF.

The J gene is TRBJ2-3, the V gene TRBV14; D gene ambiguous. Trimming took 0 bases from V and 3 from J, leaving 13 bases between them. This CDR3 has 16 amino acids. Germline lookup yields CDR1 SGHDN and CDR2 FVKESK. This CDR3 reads CASSQDTVLRTDTQYF. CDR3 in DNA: TGTGCCAGCAGCCAAGACACAGTGCTTAGGACAGATACGCAGTATTTT.

The DNA for the CDR3 is TGCGCCAGCAGCTTGGTACAGGCCTATAATTCACCCCTCCACTTT. Translated, it gives CASSLVQAYNSPLHF. The chain has TRBV5-1 and TRBJ1-6; possible D gene TRBD1, 5 bases. The CDR3 sequence is 15 residues long. V lost 0 bases and J 2 bases, leaving 6 bases between the germline ends. Germline CDR1 SGHRS, CDR2 YFSETQ.

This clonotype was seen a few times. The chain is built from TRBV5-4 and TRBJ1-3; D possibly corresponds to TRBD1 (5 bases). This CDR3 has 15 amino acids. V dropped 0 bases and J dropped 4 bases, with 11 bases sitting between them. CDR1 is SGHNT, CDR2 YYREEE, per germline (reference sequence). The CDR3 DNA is TGTGCCAGCAGCTTGGTTCGAGGGGCCGGAAACACCATATATTTT. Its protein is CASSLVRGAGNTIYF.

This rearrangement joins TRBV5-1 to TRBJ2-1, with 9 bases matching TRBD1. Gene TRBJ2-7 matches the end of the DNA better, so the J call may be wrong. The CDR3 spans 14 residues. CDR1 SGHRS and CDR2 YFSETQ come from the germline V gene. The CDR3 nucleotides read TGCGCCAGCAGCTTAGGACAGGGGTCCAACGAGCAGTACTTC. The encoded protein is CASSLGQGSNEQYF.

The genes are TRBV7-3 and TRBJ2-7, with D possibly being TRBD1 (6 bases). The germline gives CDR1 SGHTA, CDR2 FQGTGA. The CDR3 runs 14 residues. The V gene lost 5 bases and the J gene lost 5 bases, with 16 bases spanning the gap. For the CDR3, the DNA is TGTGCCAGCAGCCCCCGTAGGGGGTTCGACGAGCAGTACTTC. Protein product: CASSPRRGFDEQYF.

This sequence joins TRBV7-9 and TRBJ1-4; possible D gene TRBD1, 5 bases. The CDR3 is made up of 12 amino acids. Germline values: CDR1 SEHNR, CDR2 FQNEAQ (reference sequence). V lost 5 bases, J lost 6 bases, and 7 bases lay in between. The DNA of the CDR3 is TGTGCCAGCAGCGGGGGATATGAAAAACTGTTTTTT. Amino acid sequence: CASSGGYEKLFF.

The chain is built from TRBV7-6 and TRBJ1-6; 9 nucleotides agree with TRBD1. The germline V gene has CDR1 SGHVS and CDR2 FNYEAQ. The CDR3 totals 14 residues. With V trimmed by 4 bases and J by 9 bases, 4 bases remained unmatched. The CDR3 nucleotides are TGTGCCAGCAGCTCCGGGACAGGGCGTTCACCCCTCCACTTT. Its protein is CASSSGTGRSPLHF.

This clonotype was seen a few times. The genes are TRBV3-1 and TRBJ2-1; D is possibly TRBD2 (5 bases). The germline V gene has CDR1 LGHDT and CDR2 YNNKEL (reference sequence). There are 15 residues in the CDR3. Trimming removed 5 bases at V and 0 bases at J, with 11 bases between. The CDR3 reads CASSYGLDSYNEQFF. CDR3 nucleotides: TGTGCCAGCAGCTACGGACTGGACTCCTACAATGAGCAGTTCTTC.

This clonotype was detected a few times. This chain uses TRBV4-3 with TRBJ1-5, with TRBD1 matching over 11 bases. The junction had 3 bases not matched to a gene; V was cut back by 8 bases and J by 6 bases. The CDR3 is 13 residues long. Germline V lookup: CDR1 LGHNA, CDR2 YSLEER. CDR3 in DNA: TGCGCCAGCGGACAGGGGGCAGGTCAGCCCCAGCATTTT. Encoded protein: CASGQGAGQPQHF.

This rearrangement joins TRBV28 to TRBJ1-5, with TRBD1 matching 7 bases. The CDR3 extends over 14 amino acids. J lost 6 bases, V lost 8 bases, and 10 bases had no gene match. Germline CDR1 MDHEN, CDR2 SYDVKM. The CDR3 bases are TGTGCCAGCCGAACGGGGACAGTAGGTCAGCCCCAGCATTTT. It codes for CASRTGTVGQPQHF.

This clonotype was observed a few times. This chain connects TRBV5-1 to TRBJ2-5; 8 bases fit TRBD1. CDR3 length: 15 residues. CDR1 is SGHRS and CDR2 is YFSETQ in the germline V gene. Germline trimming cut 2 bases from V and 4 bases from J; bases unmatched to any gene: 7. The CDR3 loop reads CASSFSQGVRETQYF. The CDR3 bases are TGCGCCAGCAGCTTCTCACAGGGGGTTAGAGAGACCCAGTACTTC.

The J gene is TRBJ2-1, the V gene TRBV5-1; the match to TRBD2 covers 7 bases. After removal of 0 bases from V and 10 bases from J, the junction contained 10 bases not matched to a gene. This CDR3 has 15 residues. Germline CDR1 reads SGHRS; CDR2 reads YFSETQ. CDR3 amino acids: CASSLAPWTGGEQFF. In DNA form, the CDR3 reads TGCGCCAGCAGCTTGGCCCCATGGACCGGGGGGGAGCAGTTCTTC.

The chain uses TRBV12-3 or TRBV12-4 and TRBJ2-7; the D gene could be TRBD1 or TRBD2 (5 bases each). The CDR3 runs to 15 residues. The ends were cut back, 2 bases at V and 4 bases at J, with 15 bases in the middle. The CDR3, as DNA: TGTGCCAGCAGTTTACGGGGCCTTGGGATATACGAGCAGTACTTC. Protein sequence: CASSLRGLGIYEQYF.

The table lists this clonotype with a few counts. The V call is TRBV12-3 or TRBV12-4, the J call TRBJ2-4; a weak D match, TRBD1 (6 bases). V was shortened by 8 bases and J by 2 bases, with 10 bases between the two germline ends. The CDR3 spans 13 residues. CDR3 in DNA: TGTGCCAGCCGTGGACAGCCCAAAAACATTCAGTACTTC. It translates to CASRGQPKNIQYF.

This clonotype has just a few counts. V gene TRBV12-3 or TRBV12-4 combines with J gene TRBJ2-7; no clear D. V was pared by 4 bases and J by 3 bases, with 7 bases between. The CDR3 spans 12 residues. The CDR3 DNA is TGTGCCAGCAGTTGGGCCAACTACGAGCAGTACTTC. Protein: CASSWANYEQYF.

The CDR3 DNA reads as TGCGCCAGCAGCCAAAGCGGGGGGACTTACAATGAGCAGTTCTTC. Translating gives CASSQSGGTYNEQFF. The chain links TRBV4-1 to TRBJ2-5; TRBD2 agrees at 9 bases. The last part of the DNA fits TRBJ2-1 better; the J call may be wrong. The CDR3 consists of 15 residues. The V gene's germline CDR1 is MGHRA and CDR2 YSYEKL.

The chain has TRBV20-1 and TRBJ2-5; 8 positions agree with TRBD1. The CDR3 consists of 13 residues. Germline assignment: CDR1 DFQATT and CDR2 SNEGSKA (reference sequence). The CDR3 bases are TGCAGCGGGACAGGCTACTTCCAAGAGACCCAGTACTTC. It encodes CSGTGYFQETQYF.

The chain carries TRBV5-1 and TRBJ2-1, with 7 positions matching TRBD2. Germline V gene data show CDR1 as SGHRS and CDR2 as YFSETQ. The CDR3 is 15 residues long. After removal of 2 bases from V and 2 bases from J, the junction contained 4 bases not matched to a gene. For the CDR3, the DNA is TGCGCCAGCAGCTTTTCGGCGGGAGCCTACAATGAGCAGTTCTTC. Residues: CASSFSAGAYNEQFF. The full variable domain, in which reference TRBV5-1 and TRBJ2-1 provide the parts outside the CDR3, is KAGVTQTPRYLIKTRGQQVTLSCSPISGHRSVSWYQQTPGQGLQFLFEYFSETQRNKGNFPGRFSGRQFSNSRSEMNVSTLELGDSALYLCASSFSAGAYNEQFFGPGTRLTVL.

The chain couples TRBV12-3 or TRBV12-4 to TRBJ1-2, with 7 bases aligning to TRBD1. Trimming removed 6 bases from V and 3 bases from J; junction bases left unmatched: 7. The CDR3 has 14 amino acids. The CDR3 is CASSPQTGDYGYTF. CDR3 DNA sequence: TGTGCCAGCAGCCCCCAAACAGGGGACTATGGCTACACCTTC.

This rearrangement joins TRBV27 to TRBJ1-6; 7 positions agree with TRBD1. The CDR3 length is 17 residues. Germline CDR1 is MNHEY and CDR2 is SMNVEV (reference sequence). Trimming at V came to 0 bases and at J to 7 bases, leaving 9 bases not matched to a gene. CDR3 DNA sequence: TGTGCCAGCAGTTTATCGGGGGTGGGCAGGGGGAATTCACCCCTCCACTTT. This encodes CASSLSGVGRGNSPLHF.

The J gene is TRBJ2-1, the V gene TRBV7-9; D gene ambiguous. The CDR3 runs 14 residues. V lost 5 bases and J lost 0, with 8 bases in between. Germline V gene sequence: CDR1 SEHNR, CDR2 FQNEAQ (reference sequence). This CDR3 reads CASSDMGSYNEQFF. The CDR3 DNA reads TGTGCCAGCAGCGATATGGGCTCCTACAATGAGCAGTTCTTC.

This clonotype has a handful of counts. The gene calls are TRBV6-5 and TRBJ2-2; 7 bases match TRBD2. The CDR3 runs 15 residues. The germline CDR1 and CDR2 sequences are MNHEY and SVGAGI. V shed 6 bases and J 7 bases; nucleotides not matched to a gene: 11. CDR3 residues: CASRGGGSYHGELFF. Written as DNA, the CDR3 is TGTGCCAGCAGGGGCGGGGGTTCTTACCACGGGGAGCTGTTTTTT.

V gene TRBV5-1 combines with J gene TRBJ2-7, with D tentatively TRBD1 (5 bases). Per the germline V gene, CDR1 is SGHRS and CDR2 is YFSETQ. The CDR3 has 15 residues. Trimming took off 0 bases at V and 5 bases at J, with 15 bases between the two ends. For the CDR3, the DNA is TGCGCCAGCAGCTTGGCAGACACCGTAGGGGACGAGCAGTACTTC. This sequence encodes CASSLADTVGDEQYF.

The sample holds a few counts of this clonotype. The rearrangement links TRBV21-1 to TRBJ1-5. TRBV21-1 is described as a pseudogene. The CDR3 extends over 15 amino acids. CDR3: CASSRSTRSNQPQHF. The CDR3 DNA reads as TGTGCCAGCAGCAGGTCGACCCGATCGAATCAGCCCCAGCATTTT.

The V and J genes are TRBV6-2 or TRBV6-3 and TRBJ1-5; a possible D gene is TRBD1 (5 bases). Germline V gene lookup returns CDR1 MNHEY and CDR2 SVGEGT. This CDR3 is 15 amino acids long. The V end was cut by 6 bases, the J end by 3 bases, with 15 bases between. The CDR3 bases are TGTGCCAGCAGCGTCAGGGATTCAGCCAATCAGCCCCAGCATTTT. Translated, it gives CASSVRDSANQPQHF.